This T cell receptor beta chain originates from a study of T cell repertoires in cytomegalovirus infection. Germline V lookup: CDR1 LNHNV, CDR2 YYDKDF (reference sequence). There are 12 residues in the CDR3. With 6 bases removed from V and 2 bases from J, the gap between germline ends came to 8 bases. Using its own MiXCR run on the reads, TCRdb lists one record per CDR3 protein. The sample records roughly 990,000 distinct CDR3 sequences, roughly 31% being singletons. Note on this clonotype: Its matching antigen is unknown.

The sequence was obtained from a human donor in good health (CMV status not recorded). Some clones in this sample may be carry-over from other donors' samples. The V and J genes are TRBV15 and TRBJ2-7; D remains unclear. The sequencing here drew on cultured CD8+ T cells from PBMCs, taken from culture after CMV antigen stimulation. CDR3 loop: CATRKGPYEQYF. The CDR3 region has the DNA TGTGCCACCAGGAAAGGCCCCTACGAGCAGTACTTC. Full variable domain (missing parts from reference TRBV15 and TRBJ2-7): DAMVIQNPRYQVTQFGKPVTLSCSQTLNHNVMYWYQQKSSQAPKLLFHYYDKDFNNEADTPDNFQSRRPNTSFCFLDIRSPGLGDTAMYLCATRKGPYEQYFGPGTRLTVT.